The 28 T cell receptor beta chains below were found in one sample sequenced in a study of T cell clones after liver transplantation. Assay used: immunoSEQ multiplex PCR; TCRdb lists only in-frame clones, some missing. This sample has 45,000 to 60,000 clones, with approximately 84% found just once. The specimen was CD4+ T cells from blood, collected before liver transplant. The receptors derive from a human donor who received a liver transplant.

The chain combines TRBV28 with TRBJ2-1; 8 bases match TRBD2. The CDR3 spans 14 residues. J gave up 3 bases and V 8 bases, and 6 bases lay outside the gene matches. Germline-derived CDR1 and CDR2 are MDHEN and SYDVKM. This chain's CDR3 is CASVAGSLYNEQFF. CDR3 sequence (DNA): TGTGCCAGCGTAGCGGGATCCCTCTACAATGAGCAGTTCTTC.

V usage is TRBV30 and J usage is TRBJ2-1; 15 bases map to TRBD2. The CDR3 runs 19 residues. Germline CDR1 GTSNPN, CDR2 SVGIG (reference sequence). J gave up 7 bases and V 1 base, and 14 bases lay outside the gene matches. CDR3 nucleotides: TGTGCCTGGAGTGGGGGACTATGGACTAGCGGGAGGGCCGGAAATGAGCAGTTCTTC. Its translation: CAWSGGLWTSGRAGNEQFF.

V and J are TRBV5-4 and TRBJ2-7; no firm D call. The V gene's germline CDR1 is SGHNT and CDR2 YYREEE (reference sequence). The CDR3 extends over 13 amino acids. The germline V and J ends were trimmed by 0 bases and 3 bases, with 7 bases remaining between them. This chain's CDR3 is CASSLGVGYEQYF. The CDR3 region has the DNA TGTGCCAGCAGCTTGGGCGTAGGCTACGAGCAGTACTTC.

The chain recombines TRBV7-8 with TRBJ2-1; 9 bases agree with TRBD2. This CDR3 comprises 14 residues. Germline CDR1 SGHVS, CDR2 FQNEAQ. Unmatched junction bases numbered 8, after V lost 2 bases and J lost 12 bases. CDR3 amino acids: CASSLISGSEAQFF. DNA of the CDR3: TGTGCCAGCAGCTTAATTAGCGGGAGCGAGGCGCAGTTCTTC.

The V call is TRBV7-9, the J call TRBJ2-5, with D hard to call. The V gene's germline CDR1 is SEHNR and CDR2 FQNEAQ (reference sequence). V was cut by 0 bases and J by 4 bases, with 9 bases left in between. CDR3 length: 14 amino acids. DNA for the CDR3: TGTGCCAGCAGCTTAGCGGGTGGTCGAGAGACCCAGTACTTC. This gives the protein CASSLAGGRETQYF. Full variable domain (missing parts from reference TRBV7-9 and TRBJ2-5): DTGVSQNPRHKITKRGQNVTFRCDPISEHNRLYWYRQTLGQGPEFLTYFQNEAQLEKSRLLSDRFSAERPKGSFSTLEIQRTEQGDSAMYLCASSLAGGRETQYFGPGTRLLVL.

This chain links TRBV28 with TRBJ2-7; 8 nucleotides align to TRBD2. After removal of 2 bases from V and 6 bases from J, the junction contained 6 bases not matched to a gene. Germline V CDR1 and CDR2: MDHEN, SYDVKM. The length of the CDR3 is 14 residues. For the CDR3, the DNA is TGTGCCAGCAGTTTAATTAGCCTAGCGGGCGAGCAGTACTTC. Translation gives CASSLISLAGEQYF.

The CDR3 bases are TGTGCCAGCAGAACACAAGGGGACAGGGGAAAAGCTTTCTTT. Translated, it gives CASRTQGDRGKAFF. The chain is built from TRBV4-2 and TRBJ1-1; 10 bases are shared with TRBD1. The ends lost 6 bases at V and 9 bases at J; junction bases unmatched: 10. In germline, CDR1 is LGHNA, CDR2 YNFKEQ. CDR3 length equals 14 residues.

This chain uses TRBV29-1 with TRBJ2-3, with D maybe TRBD2 (7 bases). CDR1 and CDR2 from the germline V gene are SQVTM and ANQGSEA. The CDR3 covers 16 residues. The V end lost 6 bases, the J end lost 0 bases, and 19 bases lay between the germline ends. The CDR3 loop is CSVGALGGASTDTQYF. CDR3 nucleotides: TGCAGCGTCGGGGCTTTGGGGGGGGCTAGCACAGATACGCAGTATTTT.

The rearrangement links TRBV7-3 to TRBJ2-7, with D unclear. With 5 bases removed from V and 6 bases from J, the gap between germline ends came to 14 bases. The CDR3 is 13 residues long. CDR1 and CDR2 from the germline V gene are SGHTA and FQGTGA. DNA for the CDR3: TGTGCCAGCAGCCTCCAAGGTGGTAGCGAGCAGTACTTC. The encoded protein is CASSLQGGSEQYF.

This chain uses TRBV4-3 with TRBJ2-2, with D perhaps given as TRBD1 or TRBD2 (6 bases each). The V end lost 0 bases, the J end lost 2 bases, and 10 bases lay between the germline ends. CDR3 length: 16 residues. Germline V lookup: CDR1 LGHNA, CDR2 YSLEER. CDR3 protein: CASSQEAGHNTGELFF. CDR3 nucleotides: TGCGCCAGCAGCCAAGAGGCGGGACATAACACCGGGGAGCTGTTTTTT.

This clone has just one count. The chain has TRBV7-9 and TRBJ1-6; TRBD1 aligns across 7 bases. Germline trimming cut 5 bases from V and 4 bases from J; bases unmatched to any gene: 5. The CDR3 sequence is 15 residues long. Germline CDR1 is SEHNR and CDR2 is FQNEAQ (reference sequence). CDR3 sequence reads: CASSVQGLYNSPLHF. CDR3 bases: TGTGCCAGCAGCGTACAGGGGTTGTATAATTCACCCCTCCACTTT.

The CDR3, as DNA: TGTGCCAGCAGCCCCTTAGGCGGGGGGGCCGGAGAGACCCAGTACTTC. Amino acid sequence: CASSPLGGGAGETQYF. This chain uses TRBV9 with TRBJ2-5, with 9 bases lining up with TRBD2. The CDR3 is 16 residues long. Germline CDR1 and CDR2: SGDLS and YYNGEE. Germline trimming cut 4 bases from V and 4 bases from J; bases unmatched to any gene: 11.

The V gene is TRBV12-5, the J gene TRBJ2-7, with D perhaps matching TRBD1 (6 bases). The germline V gene encodes CDR1 LGHNT and CDR2 FRNRAP. There are 16 residues in the CDR3. With 5 bases removed from V and 7 bases from J, the gap between germline ends came to 24 bases. The DNA of the CDR3 is TGTGCTAGTGGTCCCAGAGGGAGAGAGGGCCAGGGGGAGCAGTACTTC. Protein product: CASGPRGREGQGEQYF.

This chain uses TRBV2 with TRBJ2-2; 7 bases map to TRBD2. The J segment lost 5 bases and the V segment lost 4 bases, leaving 10 bases of the junction unmatched. The CDR3 is 16 amino acids. Germline V gene sequence: CDR1 SNHLY, CDR2 FYNNEI. For the CDR3, the DNA is TGTGCCAGCAGTGCGGAGGGCGGGAGTCGTACCGGGGAGCTGTTTTTT. Translation: CASSAEGGSRTGELFF.

This clone was detected once. The chain has TRBV15 and TRBJ1-1; D gene ambiguous. V gave up 5 bases and J gave up 3 bases, with 16 bases separating them. Germline values: CDR1 LNHNV, CDR2 YYDKDF (reference sequence). CDR3 length equals 15 residues. CDR3 nucleotide sequence: TGTGCCACCAGCCCCAGGACCCAAAGTGACACTGAAGCTTTCTTT. This gives the protein CATSPRTQSDTEAFF.

This clone was counted once. The chain links TRBV6-6 to TRBJ2-1, with 7 positions matching TRBD2. The CDR3 has 15 residues. The V gene end was trimmed by 7 bases and the J gene end by 3 bases; junction bases not matched to a gene: 9. In germline, CDR1 is MNHNY, CDR2 SVGAGI (reference sequence). CDR3 sequence reads: CASIKREAGYNEQFF. The CDR3 DNA reads as TGTGCCAGCATTAAACGGGAGGCGGGCTACAATGAGCAGTTCTTC.

J is TRBJ2-7 and V is TRBV5-1; 7 bases fit TRBD1. This CDR3 has 14 residues. The germline V gene has CDR1 SGHRS and CDR2 YFSETQ. V lost 0 bases and J lost 4; bases outside the gene matches: 4. DNA for the CDR3: TGCGCCAGCAGCTTGGCCGGGACAGATTACGAGCAGTACTTC. Its protein product is CASSLAGTDYEQYF. Variable domain in full (rest from reference TRBV5-1 and TRBJ2-7): KAGVTQTPRYLIKTRGQQVTLSCSPISGHRSVSWYQQTPGQGLQFLFEYFSETQRNKGNFPGRFSGRQFSNSRSEMNVSTLELGDSALYLCASSLAGTDYEQYFGPGTRLTVT.

This clone has a single count. This sequence joins TRBV7-2 and TRBJ2-1; the match to TRBD2 covers 9 bases. The V gene's germline CDR1 is SGHTA and CDR2 FQGNSA. CDR3 length equals 16 residues. V gave up 7 bases and J gave up 5 bases; unmatched junction bases: 12. The CDR3: CASTLALAGRDNEQFF. The CDR3 DNA sequence: TGTGCCAGCACCTTGGCTCTAGCGGGAAGAGACAATGAGCAGTTCTTC.

J is TRBJ2-6 and V is TRBV11-2; possibly TRBD2 for D (5 bases). CDR1 is SGHAT and CDR2 is FQNNGV in the germline V gene. The CDR3 length is 16 residues. The V end lost 5 bases, the J end lost 0 bases, and 11 bases lay between the germline ends. This CDR3 is CASSQSGSSGANVLTF. CDR3 in DNA: TGTGCCAGCAGCCAATCTGGGAGCTCTGGGGCCAACGTCCTGACTTTC.

In regard to this clone: Within the sample, other DNA sequences also encode this same CDR3. The chain uses TRBV9 and TRBJ2-1, with 9 bases lining up with TRBD2. V dropped 4 bases and J dropped 4; count of bases not matched to a gene: 6. This CDR3 has 15 residues. Germline V gene lookup returns CDR1 SGDLS and CDR2 YYNGEE. CDR3: CASSPRLAGYNEQFF. The CDR3 DNA follows: TGTGCCAGCAGCCCTCGCCTAGCGGGATACAATGAGCAGTTCTTC. The whole variable domain, remainder taken from reference TRBV9 and TRBJ2-1, is DSGVTQTPKHLITATGQRVTLRCSPRSGDLSVYWYQQSLDQGLQFLIQYYNGEERAKGNILERFSAQQFPDLHSELNLSSLELGDSALYFCASSPRLAGYNEQFFGPGTRLTVL.

This rearrangement joins TRBV5-1 to TRBJ2-5; D uncertain. V was pared by 4 bases and J by 1 base, with 8 bases between. The CDR3 sequence is 13 residues long. Germline lookup yields CDR1 SGHRS and CDR2 YFSETQ. The DNA for the CDR3 is TGCGCCAGCAGCGTGTGGTCCCAAGAGACCCAGTACTTC. The encoded protein is CASSVWSQETQYF.

The chain joins TRBV18 to TRBJ1-2; D call uncertain. Deletions cut 5 bases from V and 7 bases from J, with 11 bases between. The CDR3 loop spans 12 amino acids. Germline V gives CDR1 KGHSH, CDR2 LQKENI. CDR3 sequence (DNA): TGTGCCAGCTCAATAGGGAGTGCTGGCTACACCTTC. Translation gives CASSIGSAGYTF.

DNA of the CDR3: TGTGCCAGCTCTCTACTCGGGACTAGCGATGGAGAGACCCAGTACTTC. Translating it yields CASSLLGTSDGETQYF. The V gene is TRBV18, the J gene TRBJ2-5; TRBD2 matches at 10 bases. Germline trimming cut 6 bases from V and 4 bases from J; bases unmatched to any gene: 11. The length of the CDR3 is 16 residues. Germline-derived CDR1 and CDR2 are KGHSH and LQKENI.

The chain combines TRBV11-2 with TRBJ1-6; no firm D call. The CDR3 contains 15 residues. Between the trimmed V and J ends, which lost 4 bases and 1 base, there was a span of 8 bases. The germline V gene encodes CDR1 SGHAT and CDR2 FQNNGV. CDR3 sequence reads: CASSSRGSYNSPLHF. CDR3 coding DNA: TGTGCCAGCAGCTCCAGAGGGTCCTATAATTCACCCCTCCACTTT.

J is TRBJ1-1 and V is TRBV4-3; D is ambiguous. In germline, CDR1 is LGHNA, CDR2 YSLEER. Trimming shortened V by 1 base and J by 1 base, and 13 bases separated the two germline ends. The CDR3 has 16 amino acids. The CDR3 loop reads CASSQGYTAENTEAFF. In DNA form, the CDR3 reads TGCGCCAGCAGCCAAGGTTATACAGCGGAGAACACTGAAGCTTTCTTT.

The chain is built from TRBV7-9 and TRBJ2-1, with TRBD1 as a possible D gene (5 bases). Germline CDR1 reads SEHNR; CDR2 reads FQNEAQ (reference sequence). This CDR3 region has 14 residues. The germline V and J ends were trimmed by 3 bases and 1 base, with 7 bases remaining between them. CDR3 in amino acids: CASSFQGSYNEQFF. The CDR3 coding sequence is TGTGCCAGCAGCTTCCAGGGTTCCTACAATGAGCAGTTCTTC.

The V gene is TRBV6-1, the J gene TRBJ2-3, with TRBD2 identical over 7 bases. Trimming at V came to 7 bases and at J to 3 bases, leaving 10 bases not matched to a gene. This CDR3 spans 15 amino acids. Germline CDR1 MNHNS, CDR2 SASEGT. CDR3 nucleotide sequence: TGTGCCAGCAATGGTCGGGGAGGGAAGACAGATACGCAGTATTTT. It yields the protein CASNGRGGKTDTQYF.

The genes are TRBV28 and TRBJ1-1; TRBD1 is a possible D gene (6 bases). Trimming took off 6 bases at V and 3 bases at J, with 14 bases between the two ends. CDR3 size: 14 residues. Germline values: CDR1 MDHEN, CDR2 SYDVKM. CDR3 DNA: TGTGCCAGCAGGGCTTCCCGGGGGCACACTGAAGCTTTCTTT. Translating gives CASRASRGHTEAFF.